Given below is one T cell receptor (beta chain) in context. The antigen remains undetermined. The data were taken from a study of OX40 agonist ivuxolimab in advanced cancers. Turning to the study itself: A male proportion of more than 75% was recorded, with mean age approximately 57 years and range about 23 to 90. Among those treated, three patients had partial responses, one with hepatocellular carcinoma and two with cutaneous melanoma.

The method was immunoSEQ multiplex PCR; TCRdb's version includes in-frame clones alone and lacks a portion of them. The data show 75,000 to 80,000 clones, 65% to 85% seen once. J lost 0 bases, V lost 0 bases, and 3 bases had no gene match. CDR1 is LNHDA and CDR2 is SQIVND in the germline V gene (reference sequence). CDR3 length: 16 residues. Findings of the study overall: Both blood CD4+ and CD8+ T cells showed clonal growth by week 6 at 0.1 to 3.0 mg/kg. Clonal expansion was among the lowest in partial responders at 0.1-3.0 mg/kg, especially CD8+.

This rearrangement joins TRBV19 to TRBJ2-7, with 9 bases that match TRBD1. The TCR comes from an adult with an advanced solid tumor such as melanoma, head and neck, liver or kidney cancer. Sequenced material: CD4+ or CD8+ T cells sorted from blood, taken in a trial of the OX40 agonist ivuxolimab. Here the CDR3 reads CASSIEGTGNSYEQYF. DNA for the CDR3: TGTGCCAGTAGTATAGAAGGGACAGGGAACTCCTACGAGCAGTACTTC.